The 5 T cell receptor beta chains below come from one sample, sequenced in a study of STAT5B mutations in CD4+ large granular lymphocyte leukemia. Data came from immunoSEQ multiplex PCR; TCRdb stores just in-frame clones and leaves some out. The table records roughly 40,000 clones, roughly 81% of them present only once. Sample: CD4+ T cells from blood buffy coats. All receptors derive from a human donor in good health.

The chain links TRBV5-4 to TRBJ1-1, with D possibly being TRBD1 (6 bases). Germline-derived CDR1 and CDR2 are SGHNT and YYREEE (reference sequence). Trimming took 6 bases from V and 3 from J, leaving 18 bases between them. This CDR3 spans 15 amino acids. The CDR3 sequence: CASIPPGAGDTEAFF. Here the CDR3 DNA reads TGTGCCAGCATCCCGCCGGGGGCCGGTGACACTGAAGCTTTCTTT.

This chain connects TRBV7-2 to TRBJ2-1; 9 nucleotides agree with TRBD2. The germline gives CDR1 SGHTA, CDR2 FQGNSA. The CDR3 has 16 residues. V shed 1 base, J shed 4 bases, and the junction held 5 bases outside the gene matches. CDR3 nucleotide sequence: TGTGCCAGCAGCTTAGGGCCCAGCGGGAGGTACAATGAGCAGTTCTTC. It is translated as CASSLGPSGRYNEQFF.

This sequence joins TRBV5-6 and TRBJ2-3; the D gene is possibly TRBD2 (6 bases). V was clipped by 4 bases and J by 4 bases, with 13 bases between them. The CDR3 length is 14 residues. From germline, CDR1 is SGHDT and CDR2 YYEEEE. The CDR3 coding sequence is TGTGCCAGCAGCCTGGGGGGTGGGGCAGATACGCAGTATTTT. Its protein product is CASSLGGGADTQYF.

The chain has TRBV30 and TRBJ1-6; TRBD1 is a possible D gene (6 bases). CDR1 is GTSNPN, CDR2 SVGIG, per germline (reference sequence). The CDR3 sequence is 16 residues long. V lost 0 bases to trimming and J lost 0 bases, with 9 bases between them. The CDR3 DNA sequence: TGTGCCTGGAGTGTAGGACAGTACTCCTATAATTCACCCCTCCACTTT. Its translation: CAWSVGQYSYNSPLHF.

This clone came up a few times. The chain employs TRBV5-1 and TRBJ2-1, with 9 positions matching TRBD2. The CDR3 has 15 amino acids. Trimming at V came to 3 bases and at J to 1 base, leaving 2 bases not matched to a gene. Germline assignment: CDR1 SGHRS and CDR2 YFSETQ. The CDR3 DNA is TGCGCCAGCAGCTCGACTAGCGGATCCTACAATGAGCAGTTCTTC. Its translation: CASSSTSGSYNEQFF.